These 18 T cell receptor beta chains share one sample of origin, sequenced in a study of CD8+CD57+ T cells in acquired aplastic anemia. TCR beta VDJ and CDR3 were profiled, and genomic DNA was the template. TCRdb reprocessed the reads via MiXCR and lists one record per CDR3 protein. The profile covers 450,000 to 600,000 distinct CDR3 sequences, with around a third appearing a single time and 0.75% to 0.95% taken by the ten largest. Patients selected for sequencing had displayed CD8+CD57+ cell expansion by flow cytometry. The source material was sorted CD4+, CD8+, or CD8+CD57+ T cells (not recorded which) from PBMCs. The receptors here all came from a human donor with aplastic anemia.

Of note for this clonotype: A single base separates this from a much larger clone, so it may be a read error. The V gene is TRBV14, the J gene TRBJ1-2; perhaps TRBD1 as D (6 bases). The CDR3 extends over 14 amino acids. Germline V gene sequence: CDR1 SGHDN, CDR2 FVKESK. CDR3 loop: CASSQADRSYGYAF. In DNA form, the CDR3 reads TGTGCCAGCAGCCAAGCCGACAGGTCCTATGGCTACGCCTTC.

For the CDR3, the DNA is TGTGCCAGCAGCTTAGTAGGGAAAGGGTTCCTCTCTGGGGCCAACGTCCTGACTTTC. It yields the protein CASSLVGKGFLSGANVLTF. The rearrangement links TRBV11-1 to TRBJ2-6; no firm D call. The CDR3 has 19 residues. Germline CDR1 SGHAT, CDR2 FQDESV (reference sequence). The V and J ends lost 1 base and 0 bases respectively, with 16 bases between them.

This clonotype was counted between two and nine times. The chain combines TRBV5-6 with TRBJ2-5; TRBD1 agrees at 10 bases. Trimming cost V 4 bases and J 7 bases; bases outside gene matches: 13. This CDR3 region has 16 residues. CDR1 SGHDT and CDR2 YYEEEE come from the germline V gene. As DNA, the CDR3 is TGTGCCAGCAGCCAATCGACAGGGGGCGTCGTCGTGACCCAGTACTTC. This sequence encodes CASSQSTGGVVVTQYF.

A word on this clonotype: A read error may explain this, as a much larger clone is one base away. The CDR3 end shows no conserved phenylalanine or tryptophan, and so a read error is likely. The V gene is TRBV7-2, the J gene TRBJ2-1; tentatively, D is TRBD2 (6 bases). Germline CDR1 and CDR2: SGHTA and FQGNSA. V lost 5 bases to trimming and J lost 4 bases, with 6 bases between them. The CDR3 sequence is 12 residues long. CDR3 loop: CASSRGYNEQFL. CDR3 sequence (DNA): TGTGCCAGCAGCCGGGGGTACAATGAGCAGTTCCTC.

The V gene is TRBV30, the J gene TRBJ1-3, with D unclear. The CDR3 has 14 residues. V lost 4 bases to trimming and J lost 0 bases, with 10 bases between them. CDR1 and CDR2 from the germline V gene are GTSNPN and SVGIG (reference sequence). DNA of the CDR3: TGTGCCTGGACGTTGGGCAACTCTGGAAACACCATATATTTT. Amino acid sequence: CAWTLGNSGNTIYF.

This clonotype was counted only a few times. The chain couples TRBV4-3 to TRBJ1-1; D is unresolved. The germline gives CDR1 LGHNA, CDR2 YSLEER. Trimming took off 0 bases at V and 4 bases at J, with 12 bases between the two ends. The CDR3 loop spans 15 amino acids. CDR3 region: CASSQETGLGTEAFF. CDR3 sequence (DNA): TGCGCCAGCAGCCAAGAAACGGGCCTTGGCACTGAAGCTTTCTTT.

As concerns this clonotype: This may come from a read error, since a much larger clone is one base off. The CDR3 end shows no conserved phenylalanine or tryptophan, and so a read error is likely. This chain joins TRBV20-1 and TRBJ2-7; 7 bases are a match to TRBD1. V shed 5 bases, J shed 2 bases, and the junction held 6 bases outside the gene matches. The CDR3 is 13 residues long. Germline V CDR1 and CDR2: DFQATT, SNEGSKA (reference sequence). The CDR3 loop is CSAYPTGTYEQYL. CDR3 nucleotides: TGCAGTGCTTACCCGACAGGGACCTACGAGCAGTACCTC.

Many counts were recorded for this clonotype. The J gene is TRBJ2-5, the V gene TRBV24-1; tentatively, D is TRBD1 (5 bases). Germline CDR1 is KGHDR and CDR2 is SFDVKD. The CDR3 length is 17 residues. V was clipped by 1 base and J by 2 bases, with 16 bases between them. The DNA for the CDR3 is TGTGCCACCAGTGATTTAGGGCAGGGTGGGTCGCAAGAGACCCAGTACTTC. Its protein product is CATSDLGQGGSQETQYF.

This chain joins TRBV19 and TRBJ2-3; D possibly corresponds to TRBD1 (5 bases). The ends were cut back, 6 bases at V and 4 bases at J, with 11 bases in the middle. The CDR3 covers 13 residues. Germline V gene sequence: CDR1 LNHDA, CDR2 SQIVND (reference sequence). CDR3 protein: CASRGATADTQYF. In DNA, the CDR3 is TGTGCCAGTAGAGGGGCGACAGCAGATACGCAGTATTTT. Together with reference TRBV19 and TRBJ2-3, the CDR3 gives the full variable domain: DGGITQSPKYLFRKEGQNVTLSCEQNLNHDAMYWYRQDPGQGLRLIYYSQIVNDFQKGDIAEGYSVSREKKESFPLTVTSAQKNPTAFYLCASRGATADTQYFGPGTRLTVL.

This clonotype was found a few times. This may be a read error, as it is one base from a much larger clone. V is TRBV7-3 and J is TRBJ2-7; 9 bases line up with TRBD1. Germline-derived CDR1 and CDR2 are SGHTA and FQGTGA. The CDR3 is made up of 14 amino acids. The CDR3 is CASSLTGQGHERYF. In nucleotides, the CDR3 is TGTGCCAGCAGCCTTACGGGACAGGGACACGAGCGGTACTTC. The complete variable domain, with remaining parts taken from reference TRBV7-3 and TRBJ2-7, reads GAGVSQTPSNKVTEKGKYVELRCDPISGHTALYWYRQSLGQGPEFLIYFQGTGAADDSGLPNDRFFAVRPEGSVSTLKIQRTERGDSAVYLCASSLTGQGHERYFGPGTRLTVT.

This clonotype turned up a few times. The gene calls are TRBV9 and TRBJ1-1; TRBD1 might be the D (5 bases). The CDR3 has 15 amino acids. Per the germline V gene, CDR1 is SGDLS and CDR2 is YYNGEE. The V gene lost 0 bases and the J gene lost 1 base, with 10 bases spanning the gap. The CDR3 region has the DNA TGTGCCAGCAGCGTAGAGGGGCAGGAGAACACTGAAGCTTTCTTT. It encodes CASSVEGQENTEAFF.

The rearrangement joins TRBV5-1 to TRBJ1-6, with a tentative D call TRBD1 (6 bases). The CDR3 length is 15 residues. Germline V lookup: CDR1 SGHRS, CDR2 YFSETQ. The V end was cut by 4 bases, the J end by 10 bases, with 18 bases between. Here the CDR3 reads CASSPRTDESSPLHF. DNA for the CDR3: TGCGCCAGCAGCCCAAGGACAGATGAAAGCTCACCCCTCCACTTT.

J is TRBJ1-3 and V is TRBV5-6, with 7 bases identical to TRBD1. Looked up from germline, CDR1 is SGHDT and CDR2 is YYEEEE. After removal of 2 bases from V and 0 bases from J, the junction contained 8 bases not matched to a gene. The CDR3 length is 17 residues. In DNA form, the CDR3 reads TGTGCCAGCAGCTTTGATCCGGGACAGTACTCTGGAAACACCATATATTTT. As protein: CASSFDPGQYSGNTIYF.

The rearrangement joins TRBV19 to TRBJ2-7; a possible D gene is TRBD1 (6 bases). V dropped 5 bases and J dropped 2 bases, with 13 bases sitting between them. The CDR3 runs 14 residues. Germline V gives CDR1 LNHDA, CDR2 SQIVND (reference sequence). CDR3 sequence (DNA): TGTGCCAGTAGTCCCGGGACACGTACCTACGAGCAGTACGTC. Its translation: CASSPGTRTYEQYV.

This clonotype was picked up many times. V is TRBV7-9 and J is TRBJ1-2; the D gene is possibly TRBD1 (5 bases). V lost 4 bases and J lost 6, with 15 bases in between. Germline CDR1 and CDR2: SEHNR and FQNEAQ (reference sequence). The CDR3 consists of 14 residues. The CDR3 loop reads CASSSGQYRHGYTF. The CDR3 nucleotides are TGTGCCAGCAGCTCGGGGCAGTACCGGCATGGCTACACCTTC.

The chain has TRBV27 and TRBJ2-2; 8 positions match TRBD2. The CDR3 is 18 residues long. The junction had 15 bases not matched to a gene; V was cut back by 6 bases and J by 3 bases. The germline V gene encodes CDR1 MNHEY and CDR2 SMNVEV (reference sequence). The CDR3 nucleotides are TGTGCCAGCAGCTTGGCCTGGGCGGGAGGCACGTACACCGGGGAGCTGTTTTTT. The encoded protein is CASSLAWAGGTYTGELFF.

The chain carries TRBV7-9 and TRBJ2-7, with 7 bases lining up with TRBD1. From germline, CDR1 is SEHNR and CDR2 FQNEAQ (reference sequence). Germline trimming cut 5 bases from V and 3 bases from J; bases unmatched to any gene: 7. The CDR3 is 14 residues long. CDR3 amino acids: CASSKPGTDYEQYF. The CDR3 nucleotides are TGTGCCAGCAGCAAGCCCGGGACAGACTACGAGCAGTACTTC.

Many counts were recorded for this clonotype. This chain links TRBV2 with TRBJ1-1; D gene unclear. This CDR3 has 14 residues. From germline, CDR1 is SNHLY and CDR2 FYNNEI. V was trimmed by 2 bases and J by 5 bases, leaving 12 bases between them. The CDR3 region is CASSELGEATEAFF. Here the CDR3 DNA reads TGTGCCAGCAGTGAACTGGGAGAGGCAACTGAAGCTTTCTTT.